The clone carrying this TCR beta chain is medium-sized. Its antigen is undetermined. This table comes from immunoSEQ multiplex PCR, and its TCRdb copy is limited to in-frame clones, with some not included. This repertoire shows tens of thousands of clones, 91% found once; its top ten account for 3.5% to 5%. The data are from a study of OX40 agonist ivuxolimab in advanced cancers. The overall study: Across the patients, intravenous ivuxolimab was delivered every 2 weeks at 0.01 to 10 mg/kg. One patient with hepatocellular carcinoma and two with cutaneous melanoma, three in all, had partial responses.

The study, taken as a whole, reports: At 0.1 to 3.0 mg/kg and by week 6, clonal expansion occurred in CD4+ and CD8+ blood T cells.

This receptor was taken from an adult with an advanced solid tumor such as melanoma, head and neck, liver or kidney cancer. The sequenced sample was CD4+ or CD8+ T cells sorted from blood, obtained in a trial of the OX40 agonist ivuxolimab.

The CDR3 reads CASSLGTQAYSNQPQHF. The CDR3 DNA follows: TGTGCCAGCAGCTTAGGCACTCAGGCTTATAGCAATCAGCCCCAGCATTTT. This sequence joins TRBV7-2 and TRBJ1-5; D call uncertain. CDR3 length equals 17 residues. Germline V gene data show CDR1 as SGHTA and CDR2 as FQGNSA. Between the trimmed V and J ends, which lost 1 base and 0 bases, there was a span of 13 bases.